Below, 13 T cell receptor beta chains from the same sample are listed, as sequenced in a study of tumor and adjacent non-tumor tissue in lung cancer. Three rounds of nested PCR, following a modified ARM-PCR protocol, produced the TCRbeta library. TCRdb itself ran the multiplex PCR reads through MiXCR, one entry per CDR3 protein. The sample yields about 81,000 distinct CDR3 sequences, 55% to 80% seen once. The template was RNA from unsorted bulk tissue. Sequences were obtained from lung tumor tissue. These receptor sequences come from a woman in her forties with non-small cell lung cancer.

Points on this clonotype: Mismatch with germline at one junction end may stem from a read error. The chain employs TRBV24-1 and TRBJ2-2, with D maybe TRBD2 (5 bases). From germline, CDR1 is KGHDR and CDR2 SFDVKD. This CDR3 is 15 amino acids long. In nucleotides, the CDR3 is TGTGCCACCAGTGATTTGCCGGGAAACACTGGGGAGCTGTTTTTT. Protein sequence: CATSDLPGNTGELFF.

Note on this clonotype: A much bigger clone sits one base away, suggesting this may be a read error. The chain links TRBV28 to TRBJ2-7, with TRBD2 as a possible D gene (6 bases). The germline gives CDR1 MDHEN, CDR2 SYDVKM. This CDR3 spans 14 amino acids. V lost 6 bases, J lost 2 bases, and 14 bases lay in between. CDR3 coding DNA: TGTGCCAGCAGCCGGGGGACTGAAACCTACGAGCAGTACTTC. As protein: CASSRGTETYEQYF.

To note about this clonotype: One end of the junction fails to match germline, which may point to a read error. The chain couples TRBV12-3 or TRBV12-4 to TRBJ2-5; D possibly corresponds to TRBD2 (5 bases). The CDR3 spans 11 residues. This CDR3 is CASSEREIQYF. The CDR3 DNA reads as TGTGCCAGTAGCGAAAGAGAGATCCAGTACTTC.

On this clonotype itself: A read error may be the cause here, since a much bigger clone is one base away. This sequence joins TRBV7-8 and TRBJ1-5; D gene uncertain. CDR3 length equals 13 residues. Germline V CDR1 and CDR2: SGHVS, FQNEAQ. CDR3 protein: CAGSLGRDQPQHF. The CDR3 DNA reads as TGTGCCGGCAGCTTAGGCCGTGATCAGCCCCAGCATTTT.

A remark on this clonotype: At one boundary the junction diverges from the germline segment, which might be a read error. This sequence joins TRBV4-1 and TRBJ1-1; no clear D. The CDR3 contains 15 residues. Germline-derived CDR1 and CDR2 are MGHRA and YSYEKL. CDR3 protein: CASSQVSHSIAEALF. The CDR3, as DNA: TGCGCCAGCAGCCAAGTCTCCCACAGCATCGCTGAAGCTTTATTT.

The V gene is TRBV20-1, the J gene TRBJ2-1; TRBD2 matches 8 bases. Germline CDR1 reads DFQATT; CDR2 reads SNEGSKA (reference sequence). V lost 1 base, J lost 4 bases, and 6 bases stayed unmatched. The CDR3 has 15 amino acids. CDR3 DNA sequence: TGCAGTGCTAGAGGTCGGGGGGGGTCGTACAATGAGCAGTTCTTC. It translates to CSARGRGGSYNEQFF.

As for this clonotype: The CDR3 ends on some other residue instead of the conserved phenylalanine or tryptophan, so this is likely a read error. The V and J genes are TRBV7-8 and TRBJ2-5; D could derive from TRBD1 or TRBD2 (5 bases each). V lost 5 bases, J lost 0 bases, and 16 bases lay in between. Germline V gene sequence: CDR1 SGHVS, CDR2 FQNEAQ. The CDR3 has 16 amino acids. CDR3 in DNA: TGTGCCAGCAGCCTAGAGACAGCTAGCTACCAAGAGACCCAGTACCTC. Its protein is CASSLETASYQETQYL.

The CDR3: CASSYSLQEFNYGYTF. The CDR3 nucleotides are TGTGCCAGCAGTTACTCTTTACAGGAATTTAACTATGGCTACACCTTC. The rearrangement joins TRBV6-6 to TRBJ1-2; D is possibly TRBD1 (5 bases). In germline, CDR1 is MNHNY, CDR2 SVGAGI (reference sequence). The ends were cut back, 0 bases at V and 1 base at J, with 12 bases in the middle. This CDR3 has 16 residues.

Regarding this clonotype: A junction end diverges from the germline sequence, so it may reflect a read error. This sequence joins TRBV6-2 or TRBV6-3 and TRBJ1-1; D unresolved. From germline, CDR1 is MNHEY and CDR2 SVGEGT. CDR3 size: 14 residues. Here the CDR3 reads CACSQQNRNTEAIF. Written as DNA, the CDR3 is TGTGCCTGCAGTCAGCAGAACCGGAACACTGAAGCTATCTTT.

On this clonotype: An end of the junction differs from the germline gene, which may be a read error. This sequence joins TRBV5-4 and TRBJ2-7, with 8 nucleotides matching TRBD1. Germline CDR1 is SGHNT and CDR2 is YYREEE (reference sequence). CDR3 size: 15 residues. CDR3 residues: CASSLGTGSPYEQYF. DNA of the CDR3: TGTGCCAGCAGCTTGGGGACAGGGTCCCCCTACGAGCAATACTTC.

With respect to this clonotype: This may arise from a read error, as a much more abundant clone is one base away. This chain joins TRBV12-5 and TRBJ2-5, with D tentatively TRBD2 (6 bases). The CDR3 is 14 residues long. Germline values: CDR1 LGHNT, CDR2 FRNRAP. V lost 6 bases to trimming and J lost 3 bases, with 14 bases between them. CDR3 nucleotides: TGTGCTAGTGGGACCGCGGGGAAAGAAGAGACCCAGTACTTC. This translates into CASGTAGKEETQYF.

Note on this clonotype: One base away lies a much larger clone, so this may be a sequencing read error. This rearrangement joins TRBV6-5 to TRBJ1-1; D unresolved. Germline V gene lookup returns CDR1 MNHEY and CDR2 SVGAGI. Deletions cut 5 bases from V and 6 bases from J, with 10 bases between. The CDR3 runs to 12 residues. CDR3 nucleotide sequence: TGTGCCAGCAGTAGTATATGGGCTGAAGCTTTCTTT. This encodes CASSSIWAEAFF.

Turning to this clonotype: Compared with germline, one end of the junction differs, possibly owing to a read error. The J gene is TRBJ2-1, the V gene TRBV11-3; 10 nucleotides agree with TRBD1. Germline CDR1 reads SGHNT; CDR2 reads YENEEA. The CDR3 spans 14 residues. CDR3 loop: CASSPGQGGSEQSF. In DNA, the CDR3 is TGTGCCAGCAGCCCCGGACAGGGGGGTAGTGAGCAGTCCTTC.